These T cell receptor beta chains were read from a single sample in a study of OX40 agonist ivuxolimab in advanced cancers. Repertoires were generated with immunoSEQ multiplex PCR, while TCRdb's copy carries only in-frame clones and drops some. The data hold 60,000 to 70,000 clones, with around nine tenths observed a single time. The sequencing used CD4+ or CD8+ T cells sorted from blood, collected in a trial of the OX40 agonist ivuxolimab. Receptors originate from an adult with an advanced solid tumor such as melanoma, head and neck, liver or kidney cancer. Both conserved end residues are part of each CDR3. Each record gives: J gene, V gene, clone size, D gene, CDR3 DNA, CDR3 protein. D genes are given only for firm matches. The listing skips clone size in some rows; elsewhere it reads once, few, many or a size class.

>TRBJ2-2|TRBV2|once|.
TGTGCCAGCAGGACTCAGGGGTACACCGGGGAGCTGTTTTTT
CASRTQGYTGELFF
>TRBJ1-2|TRBV7-9|.|TRBD1
TGTGCCAGCAGCTTAAGGCCGGGACAGGGTGGCTACACCTTC
CASSLRPGQGGYTF
>TRBJ2-7|TRBV6-1|.|.
TGTGCCAGCACGGATGTGGCCCTGAACGAGCAGTACTTC
CASTDVALNEQYF
>TRBJ2-1|TRBV28|.|TRBD2
TGTGCCAGCAGTTGGCTAGCGGGAGGGCCAGGGAGCTCCTACAATGAGCAGTTCTTC
CASSWLAGGPGSSYNEQFF
>TRBJ1-2|TRBV7-9|.|TRBD1
TGTGCCAGCAGCTCGACAGGGCAGCAACGCTATGGCTACACCTTC
CASSSTGQQRYGYTF
>TRBJ2-1|TRBV25-1|.|.
TGTGCCAGCAGTGAATCTATCGCTAGCAAGTCCGGTGAGCAGTTCTTC
CASSESIASKSGEQFF
>TRBJ2-5|TRBV29-1|.|TRBD2
TGCAGCGTTGAGAGCGGGACTAGCGGGGGGGAGACCCAGTACTTC
CSVESGTSGGETQYF
>TRBJ2-1|TRBV7-6|.|.
TGTGCCAGCAGTTCTAGCCTCTCCTACAATGAGCAGTTCTTC
CASSSSLSYNEQFF
>TRBJ1-5|TRBV5-1|.|.
TGCGCCAGCAGCTTAAGTTCTGGCAATCAGCCCCAGCATTTT
CASSLSSGNQPQHF
>TRBJ2-1|TRBV11-3|.|TRBD2
TGTGCCAGCAGCTCCCTAGCGGTATACAATGAGCAGTTCTTC
CASSSLAVYNEQFF
>TRBJ2-3|TRBV6-6|.|.
TGTGCCAGCAGTTACCGAGGGGGAGCAGATACGCAGTATTTT
CASSYRGGADTQYF
>TRBJ1-4|TRBV27|.|TRBD1
TGTGCCAGCAGTCCCGACAGGGTGGGCCGAAATGAAAAACTGTTTTTT
CASSPDRVGRNEKLFF
>TRBJ2-7|TRBV6-6|once|TRBD2
TGTGCCAGCAGTCGGACTAGCGGGGGCTACGAGCAGTACTTC
CASSRTSGGYEQYF
>TRBJ2-5|TRBV14|.|.
TGTGCCAGCAGCCAAGAACCCATCCAAGAGACCCAGTACTTC
CASSQEPIQETQYF
>TRBJ2-2|TRBV14|.|.
TGTGCCAGCAGCCAAGGGACTAACACCGGGGAGCTGTTTTTT
CASSQGTNTGELFF
>TRBJ1-1|TRBV7-9|once|TRBD1
TGTGCCAGCAGCTTAGCCGGAGGGGGCAACACTGAAGCTTTCTTT
CASSLAGGGNTEAFF
>TRBJ1-1|TRBV11-3|once|TRBD1
TGTGCCAGCAGCATCCTGGGGACAGGGGGCACTGAAGCTTTCTTT
CASSILGTGGTEAFF
>TRBJ2-3|TRBV2|.|TRBD1
TGTGCCAGCAGTAAAAGGGGGCCCTTTAGCACAGATACGCAGTATTTT
CASSKRGPFSTDTQYF
>TRBJ1-4|TRBV5-4|.|TRBD1
TGTGCCAGCAGCTTGGGGGGGACAGGGTTTGAAAAACTGTTTTTT
CASSLGGTGFEKLFF
>TRBJ2-7|TRBV19|.|TRBD1
TGTGCCAGTAGTATAACCCAGGGGGCCCACGAGCAGTACTTC
CASSITQGAHEQYF
>TRBJ2-7|TRBV4-3|once|TRBD2
TGCGCCAGCAGCCAAGGGGCTAGCGGGGCCACCTACGAGCAGTACTTC
CASSQGASGATYEQYF
>TRBJ2-1|TRBV14|.|.
TGTGCCAGCAGCCAAGTAACGACTCCCCAGTTCTTC
CASSQVTTPQFF